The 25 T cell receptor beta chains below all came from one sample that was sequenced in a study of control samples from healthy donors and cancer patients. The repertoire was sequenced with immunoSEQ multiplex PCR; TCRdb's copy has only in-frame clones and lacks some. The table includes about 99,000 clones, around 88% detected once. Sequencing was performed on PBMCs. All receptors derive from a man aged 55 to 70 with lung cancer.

The CDR3 sequence is CASSSREWGYGYTF. CDR3 nucleotides: TGTGCCAGCAGTTCCAGGGAATGGGGATATGGCTACACCTTC. V gene TRBV6-6 combines with J gene TRBJ1-2; D is possibly TRBD1 (5 bases). V lost 4 bases and J 5 bases, leaving 14 bases between the germline ends. Germline values: CDR1 MNHNY, CDR2 SVGAGI (reference sequence). The CDR3 sequence is 14 residues long.

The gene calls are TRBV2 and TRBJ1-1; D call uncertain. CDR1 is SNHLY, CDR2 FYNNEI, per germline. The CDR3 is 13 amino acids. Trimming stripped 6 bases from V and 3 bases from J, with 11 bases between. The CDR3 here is CASRFQGDTEAFF. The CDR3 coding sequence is TGTGCCAGCAGGTTCCAAGGCGACACTGAAGCTTTCTTT. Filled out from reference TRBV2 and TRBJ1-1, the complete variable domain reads EPEVTQTPSHQVTQMGQEVILRCVPISNHLYFYWYRQILGQKVEFLVSFYNNEISEKSEIFDDQFSVERPDGSNFTLKIRSTKLEDSAMYFCASRFQGDTEAFFGQGTRLTVV.

In nucleotides, the CDR3 is TGCGCCAGCAGCTTCCAGGGGTCTGCGGAGACCCAGTACTTC. Its protein product is CASSFQGSAETQYF. This sequence joins TRBV5-1 and TRBJ2-5; tentative D call: TRBD1 (6 bases). V was trimmed by 2 bases and J by 5 bases, leaving 13 bases between them. Germline V gives CDR1 SGHRS, CDR2 YFSETQ. This CDR3 is built from 14 residues.

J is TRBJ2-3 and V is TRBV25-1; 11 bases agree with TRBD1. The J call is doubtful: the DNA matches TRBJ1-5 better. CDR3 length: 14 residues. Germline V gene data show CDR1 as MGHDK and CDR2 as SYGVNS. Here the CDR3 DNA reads TGTGCCAGCAGTGAAGGACAGGGGGCAGATACGCAGCATTTT. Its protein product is CASSEGQGADTQHF.

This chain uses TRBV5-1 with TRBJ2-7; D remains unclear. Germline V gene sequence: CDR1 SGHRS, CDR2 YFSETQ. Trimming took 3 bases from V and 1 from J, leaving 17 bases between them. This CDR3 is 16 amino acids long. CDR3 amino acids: CASSYGNRARSYEQYF. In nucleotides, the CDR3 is TGCGCCAGCAGCTATGGAAATCGGGCGAGGTCCTACGAGCAGTACTTC. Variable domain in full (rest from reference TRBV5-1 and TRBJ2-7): KAGVTQTPRYLIKTRGQQVTLSCSPISGHRSVSWYQQTPGQGLQFLFEYFSETQRNKGNFPGRFSGRQFSNSRSEMNVSTLELGDSALYLCASSYGNRARSYEQYFGPGTRLTVT.

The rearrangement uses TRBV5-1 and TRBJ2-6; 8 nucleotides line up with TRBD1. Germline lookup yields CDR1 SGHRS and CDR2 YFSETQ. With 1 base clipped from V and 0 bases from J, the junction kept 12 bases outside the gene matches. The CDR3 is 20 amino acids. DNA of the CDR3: TGCGCCAGCAGCTTGCCTCCGGGACAGGACTGGAGCTCTGGGGCCAACGTCCTGACTTTC. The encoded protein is CASSLPPGQDWSSGANVLTF.

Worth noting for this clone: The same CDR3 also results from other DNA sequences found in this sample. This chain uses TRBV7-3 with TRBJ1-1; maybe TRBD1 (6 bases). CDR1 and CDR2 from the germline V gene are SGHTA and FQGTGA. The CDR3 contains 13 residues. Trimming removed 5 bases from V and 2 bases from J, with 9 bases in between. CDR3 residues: CASSEQGNTEAFF. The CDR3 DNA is TGTGCCAGCAGCGAACAGGGAAACACTGAAGCTTTCTTT.

CDR3 in DNA: TGTGCCAGCAGCTCCTCAGGGAGGGAAAAACTGTTTTTT. This encodes CASSSSGREKLFF. The chain links TRBV11-3 to TRBJ1-4; maybe TRBD1 (5 bases). The CDR3 contains 13 residues. In germline, CDR1 is SGHNT, CDR2 YENEEA. The V end was cut by 4 bases, the J end by 8 bases, with 11 bases between.

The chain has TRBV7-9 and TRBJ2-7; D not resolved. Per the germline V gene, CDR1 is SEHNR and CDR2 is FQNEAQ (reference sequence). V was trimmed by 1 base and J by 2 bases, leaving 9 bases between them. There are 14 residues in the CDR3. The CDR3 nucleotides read TGTGCCAGCAGCTTAGACAGTGTCCCCTACGAGCAGTACGTC. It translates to CASSLDSVPYEQYV.

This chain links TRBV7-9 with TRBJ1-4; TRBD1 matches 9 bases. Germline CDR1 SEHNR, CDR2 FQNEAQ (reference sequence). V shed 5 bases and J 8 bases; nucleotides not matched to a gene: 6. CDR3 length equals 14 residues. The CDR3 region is CASSLGTGHEKLFF. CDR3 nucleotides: TGTGCCAGCAGCCTGGGGACAGGGCACGAAAAACTGTTTTTT.

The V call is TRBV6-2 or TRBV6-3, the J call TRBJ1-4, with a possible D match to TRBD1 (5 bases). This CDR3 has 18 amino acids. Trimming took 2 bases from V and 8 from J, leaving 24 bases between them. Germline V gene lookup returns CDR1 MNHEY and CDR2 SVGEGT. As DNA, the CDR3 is TGTGCCAGCAGTTACCCGCAACACCTCAGTTACAGGAAGGAAAAACTGTTTTTT. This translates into CASSYPQHLSYRKEKLFF.

This CDR3 is CASSPRGQLYNSPLHF. The CDR3 DNA reads as TGTGCCAGCTCACCACGGGGACAGTTGTATAATTCACCCCTCCACTTT. J is TRBJ1-6 and V is TRBV18, with 7 bases fitting TRBD1. Germline CDR1 KGHSH, CDR2 LQKENI. The CDR3 is 16 amino acids. V shed 1 base, J shed 4 bases, and the junction held 4 bases outside the gene matches.

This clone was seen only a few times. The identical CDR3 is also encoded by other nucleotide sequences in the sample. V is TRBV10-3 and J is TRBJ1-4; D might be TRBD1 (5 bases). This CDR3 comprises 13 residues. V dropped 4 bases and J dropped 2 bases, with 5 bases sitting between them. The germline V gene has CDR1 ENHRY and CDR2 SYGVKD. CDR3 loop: CAISGGTNEKLFF. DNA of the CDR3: TGTGCCATCAGTGGGGGCACTAATGAAAAACTGTTTTTT.

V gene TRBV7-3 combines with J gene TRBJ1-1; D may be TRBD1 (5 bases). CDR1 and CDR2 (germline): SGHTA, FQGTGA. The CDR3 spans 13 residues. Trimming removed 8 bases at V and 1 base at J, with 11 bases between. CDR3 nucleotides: TGTGCCAGCTCACTTGACAGGAACACTGAAGCTTTCTTT. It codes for CASSLDRNTEAFF.

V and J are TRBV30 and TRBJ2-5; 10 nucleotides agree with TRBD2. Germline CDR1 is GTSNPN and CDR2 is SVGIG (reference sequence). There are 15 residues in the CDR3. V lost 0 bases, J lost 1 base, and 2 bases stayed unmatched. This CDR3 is CAWSVLAGSQETQYF. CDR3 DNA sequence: TGTGCCTGGAGTGTACTAGCGGGGTCCCAAGAGACCCAGTACTTC. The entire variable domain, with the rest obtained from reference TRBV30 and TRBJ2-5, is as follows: SQTIHQWPATLVQPVGSPLSLECTVEGTSNPNLYWYRQAAGRGLQLLFYSVGIGQISSEVPQNLSASRPQDRQFILSSKKLLLSDSGFYLCAWSVLAGSQETQYFGPGTRLLVL.

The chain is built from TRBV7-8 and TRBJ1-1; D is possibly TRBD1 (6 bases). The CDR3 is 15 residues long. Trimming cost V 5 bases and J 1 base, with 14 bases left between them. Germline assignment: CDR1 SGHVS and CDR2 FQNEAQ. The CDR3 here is CASSGRQVKNTEAFF. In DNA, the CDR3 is TGTGCCAGCAGCGGCCGACAGGTTAAGAACACTGAAGCTTTCTTT. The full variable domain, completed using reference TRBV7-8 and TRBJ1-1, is GAGVSQSPRYKVAKRGQDVALRCDPISGHVSLFWYQQALGQGPEFLTYFQNEAQLDKSGLPSDRFFAERPEGSVSTLKIQRTQQEDSAVYLCASSGRQVKNTEAFFGQGTRLTVV.

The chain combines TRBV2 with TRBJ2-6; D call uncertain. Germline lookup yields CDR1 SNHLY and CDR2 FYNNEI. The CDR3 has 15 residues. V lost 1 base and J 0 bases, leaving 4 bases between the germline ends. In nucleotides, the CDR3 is TGTGCCAGCAGTGAAGGCAGCTCTGGGGCCAACGTCCTGACTTTC. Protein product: CASSEGSSGANVLTF.

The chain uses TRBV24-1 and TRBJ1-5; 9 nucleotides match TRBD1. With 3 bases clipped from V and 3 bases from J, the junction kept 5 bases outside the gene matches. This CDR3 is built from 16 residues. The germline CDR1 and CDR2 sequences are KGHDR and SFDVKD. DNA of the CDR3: TGTGCCACCAGTGATACCGGGACAGGGATCAATCAGCCCCAGCATTTT. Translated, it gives CATSDTGTGINQPQHF.

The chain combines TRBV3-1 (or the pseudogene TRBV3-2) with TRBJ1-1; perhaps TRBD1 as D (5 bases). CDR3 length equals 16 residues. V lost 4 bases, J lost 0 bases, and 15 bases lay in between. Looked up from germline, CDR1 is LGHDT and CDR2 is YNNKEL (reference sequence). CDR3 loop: CASSPRPGRVNTEAFF. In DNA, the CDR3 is TGTGCCAGCAGCCCGCGCCCAGGGCGCGTGAACACTGAAGCTTTCTTT.

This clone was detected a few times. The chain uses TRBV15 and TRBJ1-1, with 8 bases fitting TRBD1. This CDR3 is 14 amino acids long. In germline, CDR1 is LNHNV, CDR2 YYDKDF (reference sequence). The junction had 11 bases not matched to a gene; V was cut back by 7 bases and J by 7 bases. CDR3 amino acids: CATIMQGAGDEAFF. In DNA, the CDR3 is TGTGCCACCATCATGCAGGGGGCAGGGGATGAAGCTTTCTTT. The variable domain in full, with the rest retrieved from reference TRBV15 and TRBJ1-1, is DAMVIQNPRYQVTQFGKPVTLSCSQTLNHNVMYWYQQKSSQAPKLLFHYYDKDFNNEADTPDNFQSRRPNTSFCFLDIRSPGLGDTAMYLCATIMQGAGDEAFFGQGTRLTVV.

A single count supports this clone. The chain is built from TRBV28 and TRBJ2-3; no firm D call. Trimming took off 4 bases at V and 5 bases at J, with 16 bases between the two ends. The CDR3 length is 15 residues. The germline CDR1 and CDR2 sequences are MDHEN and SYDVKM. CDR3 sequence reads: CASSSDLEVEDTQYF. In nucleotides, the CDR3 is TGTGCCAGCAGTTCTGACTTAGAGGTGGAAGATACGCAGTATTTT.

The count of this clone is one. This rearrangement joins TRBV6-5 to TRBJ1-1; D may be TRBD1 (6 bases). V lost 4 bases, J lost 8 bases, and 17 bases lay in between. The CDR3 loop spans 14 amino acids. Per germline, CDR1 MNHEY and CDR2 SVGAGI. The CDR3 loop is CASSWDMNSLEAFF. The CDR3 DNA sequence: TGTGCCAGCAGTTGGGACATGAATTCCCTCGAAGCTTTCTTT.

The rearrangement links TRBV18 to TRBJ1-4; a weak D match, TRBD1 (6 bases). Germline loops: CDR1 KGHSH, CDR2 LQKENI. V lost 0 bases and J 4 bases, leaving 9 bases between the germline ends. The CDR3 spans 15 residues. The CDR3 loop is CASSPPGQINEKLFF. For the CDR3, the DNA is TGTGCCAGCTCACCACCCGGACAGATTAATGAAAAACTGTTTTTT.

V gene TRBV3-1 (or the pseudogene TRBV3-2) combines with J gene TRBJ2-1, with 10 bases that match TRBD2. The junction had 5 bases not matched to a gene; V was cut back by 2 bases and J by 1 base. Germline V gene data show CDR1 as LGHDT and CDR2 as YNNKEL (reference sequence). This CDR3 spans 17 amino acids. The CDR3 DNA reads TGTGCCAGCAGCCAACAAGCGGGGGGGCGTTCCTACAATGAGCAGTTCTTC. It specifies CASSQQAGGRSYNEQFF.

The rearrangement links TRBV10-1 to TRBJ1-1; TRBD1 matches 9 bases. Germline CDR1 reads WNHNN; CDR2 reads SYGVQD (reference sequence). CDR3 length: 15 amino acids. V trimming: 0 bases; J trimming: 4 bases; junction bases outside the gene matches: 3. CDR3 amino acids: CASSESRQGVTEAFF. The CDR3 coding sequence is TGCGCCAGCAGTGAGTCGCGACAGGGGGTCACTGAAGCTTTCTTT.